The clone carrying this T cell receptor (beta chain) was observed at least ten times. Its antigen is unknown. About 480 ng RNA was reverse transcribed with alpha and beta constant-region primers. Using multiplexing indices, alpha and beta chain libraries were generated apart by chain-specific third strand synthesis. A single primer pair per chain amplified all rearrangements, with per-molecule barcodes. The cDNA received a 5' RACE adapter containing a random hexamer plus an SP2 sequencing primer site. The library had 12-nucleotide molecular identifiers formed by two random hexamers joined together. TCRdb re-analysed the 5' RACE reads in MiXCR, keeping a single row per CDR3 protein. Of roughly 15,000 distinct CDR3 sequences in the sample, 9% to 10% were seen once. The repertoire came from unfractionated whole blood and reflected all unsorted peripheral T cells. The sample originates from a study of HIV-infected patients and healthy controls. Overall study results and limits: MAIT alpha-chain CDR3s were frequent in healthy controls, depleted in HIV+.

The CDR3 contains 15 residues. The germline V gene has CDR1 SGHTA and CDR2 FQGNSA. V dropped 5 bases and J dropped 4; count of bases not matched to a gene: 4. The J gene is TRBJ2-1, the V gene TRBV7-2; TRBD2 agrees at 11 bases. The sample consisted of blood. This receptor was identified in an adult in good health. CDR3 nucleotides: TGTGCCAGCAGCGGGGGACTAGCGGCTTACAATGAGCAGTTCTTC. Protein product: CASSGGLAAYNEQFF.